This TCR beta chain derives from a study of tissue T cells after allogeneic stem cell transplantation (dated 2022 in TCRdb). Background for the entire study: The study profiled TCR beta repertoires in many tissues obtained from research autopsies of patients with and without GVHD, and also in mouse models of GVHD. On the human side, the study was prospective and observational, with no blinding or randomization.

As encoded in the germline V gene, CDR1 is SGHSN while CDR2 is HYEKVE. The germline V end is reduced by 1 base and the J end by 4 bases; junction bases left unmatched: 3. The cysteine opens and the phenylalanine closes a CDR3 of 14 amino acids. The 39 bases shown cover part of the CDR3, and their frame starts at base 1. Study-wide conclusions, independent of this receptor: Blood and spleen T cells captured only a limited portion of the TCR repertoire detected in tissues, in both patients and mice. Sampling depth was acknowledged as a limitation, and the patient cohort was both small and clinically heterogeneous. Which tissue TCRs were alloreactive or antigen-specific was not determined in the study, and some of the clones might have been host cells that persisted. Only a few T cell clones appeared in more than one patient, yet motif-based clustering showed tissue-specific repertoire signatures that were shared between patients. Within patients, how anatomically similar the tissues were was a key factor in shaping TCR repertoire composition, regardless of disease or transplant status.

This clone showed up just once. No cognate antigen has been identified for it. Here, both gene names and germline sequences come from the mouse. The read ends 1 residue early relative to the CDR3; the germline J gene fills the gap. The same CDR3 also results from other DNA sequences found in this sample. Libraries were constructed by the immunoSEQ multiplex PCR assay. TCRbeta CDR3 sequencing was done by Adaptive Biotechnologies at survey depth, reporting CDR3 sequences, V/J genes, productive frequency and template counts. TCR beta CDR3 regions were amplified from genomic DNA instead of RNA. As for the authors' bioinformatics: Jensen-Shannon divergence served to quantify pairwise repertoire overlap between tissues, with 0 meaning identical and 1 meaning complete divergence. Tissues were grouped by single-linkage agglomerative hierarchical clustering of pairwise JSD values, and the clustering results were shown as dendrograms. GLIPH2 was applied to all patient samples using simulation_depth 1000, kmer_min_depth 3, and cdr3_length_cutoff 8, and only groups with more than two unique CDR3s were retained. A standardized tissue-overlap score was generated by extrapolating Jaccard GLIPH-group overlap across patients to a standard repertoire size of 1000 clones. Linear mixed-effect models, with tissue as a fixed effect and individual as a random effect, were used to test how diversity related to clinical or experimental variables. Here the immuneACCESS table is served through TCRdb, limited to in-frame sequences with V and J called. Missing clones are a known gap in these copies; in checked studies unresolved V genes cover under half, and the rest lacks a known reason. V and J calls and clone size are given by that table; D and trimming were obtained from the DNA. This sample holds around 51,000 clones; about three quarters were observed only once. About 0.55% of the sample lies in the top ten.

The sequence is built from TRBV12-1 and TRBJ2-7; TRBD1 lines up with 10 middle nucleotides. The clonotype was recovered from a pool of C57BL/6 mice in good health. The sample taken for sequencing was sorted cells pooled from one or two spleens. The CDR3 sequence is CASSLGTGEYEQYF. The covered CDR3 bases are TGTGCCAGCTCTCTGGGGACAGGGGAATATGAACAGTAC.